The 18 T cell receptor beta chains given below trace back to one sample, sequenced in a study of Ad26.COV2.S vaccination and SARS-CoV-2 variants. Treatment of the sample: roughly 19 received Ad26.COV2.S at low or high dose, single or two shots; roughly five received placebo; per-sample allocation not given. Material that was analyzed had been drawn on day 63 after the first vaccine or placebo injection. The table came from immunoSEQ multiplex PCR; TCRdb's copy has only in-frame clones and leaves some out. The table lists fewer than 800,000 clones, roughly 90% of them singletons. The starting material was peripheral blood, obtained in a trial of Ad26.COV2.S vaccine versus placebo. These receptors originate from a person aged 18-60 years who received the Ad26.COV2.S COVID-19 vaccine or a placebo.

J is TRBJ2-7 and V is TRBV18, with TRBD1 identical over 8 bases. The germline V gene has CDR1 KGHSH and CDR2 LQKENI. This CDR3 has 14 amino acids. Trimming cost V 3 bases and J 2 bases; bases outside gene matches: 3. The CDR3 region is CASSPWTGPYEQYF. The DNA of the CDR3 is TGTGCCAGCTCACCTTGGACAGGGCCCTACGAGCAGTACTTC.

This clone was detected once. The rearrangement links TRBV6-2 or TRBV6-3 to TRBJ1-2, with 7 bases fitting TRBD1. Per the germline V gene, CDR1 is MNHEY and CDR2 is SVGEGT. V trimming: 2 bases; J trimming: 5 bases; junction bases outside the gene matches: 5. The CDR3 has 14 amino acids. The CDR3 protein is CASSYRTGSYGYTF. The CDR3 coding sequence is TGTGCCAGCAGTTACCGGACAGGATCGTATGGCTACACCTTC.

The chain couples TRBV2 to TRBJ1-1, with 8 nucleotides matching TRBD1. This CDR3 comprises 14 residues. V lost 6 bases to trimming and J lost 5 bases; unmatched junction nucleotides: 8. CDR1 and CDR2 (germline): SNHLY, FYNNEI. The CDR3, as DNA: TGTGCCAGCAGCGCAGGGGGCGCGTTTACTGAAGCTTTCTTT. Translation: CASSAGGAFTEAFF.

The chain is built from TRBV6-5 and TRBJ2-1; 9 bases fit TRBD2. The CDR3 extends over 15 amino acids. Trimming took 5 bases from V and 11 from J; bases not matched to a gene: 13. Per germline, CDR1 MNHEY and CDR2 SVGAGI. CDR3 sequence (DNA): TGTGCCAGCAGTAGAGCCGGGACTAGCTTCGGGAAGCAGTTCTTC. This gives the protein CASSRAGTSFGKQFF.

The genes are TRBV7-6 and TRBJ2-5, with D possibly matching TRBD1 (5 bases). The V and J ends lost 3 bases and 2 bases respectively, with 7 bases between them. This CDR3 contains 13 residues. Germline CDR1 is SGHVS and CDR2 is FNYEAQ. Written as DNA, the CDR3 is TGTGCCAGCAGCTTCCGACAGCAAGAGACCCAGTACTTC. The encoded protein is CASSFRQQETQYF.

The chain employs TRBV30 and TRBJ1-1; D gene unclear. V was trimmed by 2 bases and J by 1 base, leaving 8 bases between them. Germline V lookup: CDR1 GTSNPN, CDR2 SVGIG (reference sequence). The CDR3 spans 13 residues. CDR3 sequence: CAWSRQTNTEAFF. DNA for the CDR3: TGTGCCTGGAGTCGTCAGACGAACACTGAAGCTTTCTTT.

CDR3 nucleotides: TGTGCCAGTAGTACGGGGGCAGGCGGGGAGACCCAGTACTTC. This codes for CASSTGAGGETQYF. The gene calls are TRBV19 and TRBJ2-5; D tentatively reads TRBD1 or TRBD2 (6 bases each). The CDR3 extends over 14 amino acids. Deletions cut 4 bases from V and 5 bases from J, with 14 bases between. The germline CDR1 and CDR2 sequences are LNHDA and SQIVND (reference sequence).

About this clone itself: Other DNA sequences from this sample encode an identical CDR3 as well. The gene calls are TRBV3-1 (or the pseudogene TRBV3-2) and TRBJ2-5; D assignment may be TRBD1 or TRBD2 (5 bases each). V was shortened by 1 base and J by 5 bases, with 5 bases between the two germline ends. CDR3 length: 12 amino acids. CDR1 and CDR2 from the germline V gene are LGHDT and YNNKEL (reference sequence). The CDR3 protein is CASSQGGETQYF. CDR3 DNA sequence: TGTGCCAGCAGCCAAGGGGGGGAGACCCAGTACTTC.

The chain links TRBV2 to TRBJ1-1, with D possibly being TRBD1 (5 bases). Germline V gene data show CDR1 as SNHLY and CDR2 as FYNNEI. This CDR3 is built from 14 residues. Trimming left V 7 bases short and J 1 base short, with 13 bases between. The CDR3 sequence: CASTEGRGNTEAFF. DNA for the CDR3: TGTGCCAGCACCGAAGGGAGGGGGAACACTGAAGCTTTCTTT.

CDR3 loop: CASSLAGGQRREQFF. The CDR3 DNA reads TGTGCCAGCAGCTTGGCGGGAGGGCAACGGCGTGAGCAGTTCTTC. The V call is TRBV11-2, the J call TRBJ2-1, with 9 bases identical to TRBD2. This CDR3 spans 15 amino acids. CDR1 and CDR2 (germline): SGHAT, FQNNGV. Trimming took 3 bases from V and 9 from J; bases not matched to a gene: 9.

The V gene is TRBV10-2, the J gene TRBJ1-5; 8 bases are shared with TRBD1. CDR1 is WSHSY and CDR2 is SAAADI in the germline V gene. The CDR3 length is 13 residues. V shed 2 bases, J shed 11 bases, and the junction held 5 bases outside the gene matches. CDR3 region: CASSETTGGAQHF. CDR3 DNA sequence: TGCGCCAGCAGTGAGACTACAGGGGGGGCCCAGCATTTT.

J is TRBJ1-1 and V is TRBV6-1; TRBD1 might be the D (6 bases). Trimming shortened V by 2 bases and J by 3 bases, and 10 bases separated the two germline ends. CDR1 MNHNS and CDR2 SASEGT come from the germline V gene. This CDR3 region has 14 residues. CDR3 bases: TGTGCCAGCAGTGAACAGGGGCGTCACACTGAAGCTTTCTTT. It translates to CASSEQGRHTEAFF.

J is TRBJ2-7 and V is TRBV7-6; 12 bases agree with TRBD1. V was clipped by 5 bases and J by 10 bases; unmatched bases: 6. Germline CDR1 and CDR2: SGHVS and FNYEAQ. The CDR3 loop spans 13 amino acids. Written as DNA, the CDR3 is TGTGCCAGCAGCCCGTCCGGGACAGGGGGCCAGTACTTC. The encoded protein is CASSPSGTGGQYF.

This chain uses TRBV2 with TRBJ2-5, with D possibly matching TRBD2 (5 bases). V lost 2 bases and J lost 4, with 17 bases in between. This CDR3 spans 16 amino acids. Germline CDR1 is SNHLY and CDR2 is FYNNEI. CDR3 amino acids: CASSELRPGGAETQYF. In DNA form, the CDR3 reads TGTGCCAGCAGTGAACTTCGGCCCGGAGGTGCAGAGACCCAGTACTTC.

V gene TRBV18 combines with J gene TRBJ2-3, with D possibly matching TRBD1 (6 bases). This CDR3 contains 15 residues. Trimming took off 3 bases at V and 2 bases at J, with 12 bases between the two ends. Germline loops: CDR1 KGHSH, CDR2 LQKENI. CDR3: CASSPTQGYTDTQYF. Written as DNA, the CDR3 is TGTGCCAGCTCACCCACACAGGGCTACACAGATACGCAGTATTTT.

A single count supports this clone. The rearrangement joins TRBV7-9 to TRBJ2-5; D is perhaps TRBD2 (6 bases). Between the trimmed V and J ends, which lost 7 bases and 7 bases, there was a span of 22 bases. CDR3 length: 15 residues. Germline CDR1 SEHNR, CDR2 FQNEAQ (reference sequence). In DNA form, the CDR3 reads TGTGCCAGCAAAATCAATTCGGGGGACGCCCCGACCCAGTACTTC. The encoded protein is CASKINSGDAPTQYF.

The chain uses TRBV30 and TRBJ2-2, with TRBD1 identical over 8 bases. V dropped 4 bases and J dropped 5; count of bases not matched to a gene: 3. The CDR3 spans 13 residues. In germline, CDR1 is GTSNPN, CDR2 SVGIG (reference sequence). The CDR3: CAWTTGGTGELFF. The CDR3 DNA sequence: TGTGCCTGGACCACAGGGGGGACCGGGGAGCTGTTTTTT.

This clone was seen only once. The V and J genes are TRBV20-1 and TRBJ2-7; a possible D gene is TRBD2 (5 bases). Germline loops: CDR1 DFQATT, CDR2 SNEGSKA (reference sequence). V dropped 3 bases and J dropped 6 bases, with 9 bases sitting between them. This CDR3 is built from 11 residues. In DNA, the CDR3 is TGCAGTGCTAGCGGCAGCGGCGAGCAGTACTTC. This sequence encodes CSASGSGEQYF.